Sequencing of this T cell receptor beta chain was carried out in a study of blood T cell repertoires in COVID-19. The wider study: Acute and convalescent COVID-19 samples came from the United States, Italy and Spain. From T cells, B-cell-depleted T cells, or PBMCs came the material, which was cDNA or gDNA.

V was shortened by 5 bases and J by 5 bases, with 21 bases between the two germline ends. Germline-derived CDR1 and CDR2 are SGHAT and FQNNGV. The CDR3 totals 17 residues. Authors' methods: How many nucleated cells were present was estimated from reference gene primer amplification. Clones were read by immunoSEQ multiplex PCR, and TCRdb kept only the in-frame ones, dropping some. V, J and clone size were drawn from that table, and D and trimming were deduced from the DNA. The repertoire has 150,000 to 200,000 clones, about 90% of them found once; the top ten carry roughly 0.6%. This sequence originates from a man in his fifties with acute or convalescent COVID-19. The specimen was peripheral blood. J is TRBJ1-4 and V is TRBV11-2; unclear D gene. The CDR3 spells CASSRGPRSGSNEKLFF. CDR3 DNA: TGTGCCAGCAGCAGAGGTCCCCGGAGTGGGTCCAATGAAAAACTGTTTTTT.